The 14 T cell receptor beta chains listed next were all sequenced from one sample in a study of T cells in tuberculosis (dated by TCRdb to the late 2010s). The time point label on this specimen signifies: new active TB diagnosis, blood taken before or within 7 days of starting treatment. The library was generated by the immunoSEQ multiplex PCR assay. This immuneACCESS table, as held by TCRdb, lists in-frame sequences with V and J called but not all clones. Of the missing ones, under half trace to an unresolved V gene in checked studies; the others have no known cause. The sample table contains around 23,000 clones; only one count was recorded for around 85% of them. Of the sample, 15% is held by the ten largest clones. The source material was PBMCs, sampled at tuberculosis diagnosis. The source of these receptors is an adult with tuberculosis.

This chain connects TRBV6-1 to TRBJ1-2; D uncertain. V gave up 5 bases and J gave up 8 bases, with 18 bases separating them. CDR1 is MNHNS, CDR2 SASEGT, per germline. The CDR3 contains 14 residues. As DNA, the CDR3 is TGTGCCAGCAGTTTGGTGACGGGAGAGGTAGGCTACACCTTC. This sequence encodes CASSLVTGEVGYTF.

The J gene is TRBJ1-5, the V gene TRBV9; perhaps TRBD1 as D (6 bases). CDR1 and CDR2 (germline): SGDLS, YYNGEE. The CDR3 is 14 residues long. The V end was cut by 0 bases, the J end by 7 bases, with 11 bases between. The CDR3 DNA reads TGTGCCAGCAGCGTAGGGGGGGGCGGCCAGCCCCAGCATTTT. Its protein product is CASSVGGGGQPQHF. The complete variable domain, with remaining parts taken from reference TRBV9 and TRBJ1-5, reads DSGVTQTPKHLITATGQRVTLRCSPRSGDLSVYWYQQSLDQGLQFLIQYYNGEERAKGNILERFSAQQFPDLHSELNLSSLELGDSALYFCASSVGGGGQPQHFGDGTRLSIL.

The genes are TRBV7-2 and TRBJ1-5, with D hard to call. V lost 1 base and J 0 bases, leaving 10 bases between the germline ends. The CDR3 extends over 16 amino acids. Germline V gene data show CDR1 as SGHTA and CDR2 as FQGNSA. The CDR3 DNA sequence: TGTGCCAGCAGCTTAGAGTTACAGTCTAGCAATCAGCCCCAGCATTTT. Translation: CASSLELQSSNQPQHF.

The chain employs TRBV28 and TRBJ2-7; TRBD2 aligns across 10 bases. V trimming: 2 bases; J trimming: 2 bases; junction bases outside the gene matches: 0. Germline CDR1 MDHEN, CDR2 SYDVKM. The CDR3 loop spans 14 amino acids. CDR3 coding DNA: TGTGCCAGCAGTTTAGGACTAGCGGCCTACGAGCAGTACTTC. It is translated as CASSLGLAAYEQYF.

V and J are TRBV7-9 and TRBJ2-1; TRBD2 aligns across 9 bases. This CDR3 contains 15 residues. After removal of 3 bases from V and 8 bases from J, the junction contained 8 bases not matched to a gene. Germline CDR1 SEHNR, CDR2 FQNEAQ (reference sequence). The CDR3: CASSLGASGKHEQFF. DNA of the CDR3: TGTGCCAGCAGCTTGGGGGCTAGCGGGAAACATGAGCAGTTCTTC.

This clone is a singleton in its sample. The chain is built from TRBV5-6 and TRBJ1-5; no clear D gene. V was shortened by 3 bases and J by 4 bases, with 8 bases between the two germline ends. Germline V gene lookup returns CDR1 SGHDT and CDR2 YYEEEE. The CDR3 is 13 amino acids. The CDR3 DNA sequence: TGTGCCAGCAGCTCTTCTAGGAATCAGCCCCAGCATTTT. Protein product: CASSSSRNQPQHF.

The V call is TRBV27, the J call TRBJ1-2; D is possibly TRBD1 (5 bases). The CDR3 contains 15 residues. Deletions cut 4 bases from V and 8 bases from J, with 20 bases between. Germline loops: CDR1 MNHEY, CDR2 SMNVEV (reference sequence). The CDR3 here is CASSWGGRGRFGYTF. Here the CDR3 DNA reads TGTGCCAGCAGTTGGGGAGGTAGGGGACGGTTCGGCTACACCTTC.

The chain carries TRBV5-1 and TRBJ2-3, with no clear D. The CDR3 sequence is 12 residues long. Germline assignment: CDR1 SGHRS and CDR2 YFSETQ. V was trimmed by 4 bases and J by 4 bases, leaving 7 bases between them. CDR3 DNA: TGCGCCAGCAGCCCGAGTTCAGATACGCAGTATTTT. It specifies CASSPSSDTQYF.

The chain recombines TRBV10-3 with TRBJ1-4, with no clear D. CDR1 ENHRY and CDR2 SYGVKD come from the germline V gene. Trimming took off 0 bases at V and 4 bases at J, with 9 bases between the two ends. This CDR3 is built from 15 residues. CDR3 bases: TGTGCCATCAGTGAGTCGAGGGCACTTAATGAAAAACTGTTTTTT. Its translation: CAISESRALNEKLFF.

The chain joins TRBV2 to TRBJ1-5; 7 nucleotides agree with TRBD1. Germline CDR1 reads SNHLY; CDR2 reads FYNNEI. The CDR3 runs 14 residues. Trimming cost V 1 base and J 5 bases; bases outside gene matches: 2. CDR3: CASSEDRGYQPQHF. CDR3 DNA sequence: TGTGCCAGCAGTGAAGACAGGGGCTATCAGCCCCAGCATTTT.

This sequence joins TRBV6-5 and TRBJ2-1; 10 nucleotides line up with TRBD2. This CDR3 region has 15 residues. The germline gives CDR1 MNHEY, CDR2 SVGAGI. V dropped 3 bases and J dropped 10; count of bases not matched to a gene: 9. This chain's CDR3 is CASSYRLAGDREQFF. For the CDR3, the DNA is TGTGCCAGCAGTTATCGGCTAGCGGGAGATCGCGAGCAGTTCTTC.

The chain combines TRBV4-1 with TRBJ2-5; no reliable D call. The CDR3 covers 14 residues. V lost 1 base, J lost 5 bases, and 11 bases lay in between. Germline V gene data show CDR1 as MGHRA and CDR2 as YSYEKL. This CDR3 reads CASSQGTEPETQYF. The CDR3 nucleotides read TGCGCCAGCAGCCAAGGAACAGAGCCCGAGACCCAGTACTTC.

In this sample, this clone turned up once. The rearrangement links TRBV27 to TRBJ1-5; the D gene is possibly TRBD1 (5 bases). This CDR3 has 14 residues. V was shortened by 8 bases and J by 5 bases, with 16 bases between the two germline ends. In germline, CDR1 is MNHEY, CDR2 SMNVEV (reference sequence). The CDR3 loop is CASGSTGPDQPQHF. CDR3 bases: TGTGCCAGCGGAAGTACAGGCCCCGATCAGCCCCAGCATTTT.

V and J are TRBV19 and TRBJ1-6; D unclear. The CDR3 contains 15 residues. Between the trimmed V and J ends, which lost 0 bases and 13 bases, there was a span of 16 bases. Germline CDR1 is LNHDA and CDR2 is SQIVND (reference sequence). The chain's CDR3 is CASSIDREGISPLHF. The DNA of the CDR3 is TGTGCCAGTAGTATAGATCGGGAAGGGATATCCCCCCTCCACTTT.